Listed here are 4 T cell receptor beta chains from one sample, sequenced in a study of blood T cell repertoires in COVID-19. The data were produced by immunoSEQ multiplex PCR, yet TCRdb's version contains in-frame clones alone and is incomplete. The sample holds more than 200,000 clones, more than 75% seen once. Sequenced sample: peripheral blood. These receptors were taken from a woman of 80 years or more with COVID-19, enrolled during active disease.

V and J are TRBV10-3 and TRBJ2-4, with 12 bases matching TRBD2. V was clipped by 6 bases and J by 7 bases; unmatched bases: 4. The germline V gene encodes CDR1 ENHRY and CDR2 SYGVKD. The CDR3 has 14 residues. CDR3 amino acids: CAISETSGSNIQYF. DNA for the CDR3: TGTGCCATCAGCGAGACTAGCGGGAGTAACATTCAGTACTTC.

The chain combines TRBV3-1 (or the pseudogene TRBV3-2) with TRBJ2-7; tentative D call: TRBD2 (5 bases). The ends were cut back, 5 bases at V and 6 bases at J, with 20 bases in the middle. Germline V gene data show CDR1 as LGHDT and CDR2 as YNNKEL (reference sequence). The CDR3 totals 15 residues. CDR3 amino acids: CASSSSGIQRSEQYF. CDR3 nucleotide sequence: TGTGCCAGCAGCTCATCCGGGATCCAGCGTTCCGAGCAGTACTTC.

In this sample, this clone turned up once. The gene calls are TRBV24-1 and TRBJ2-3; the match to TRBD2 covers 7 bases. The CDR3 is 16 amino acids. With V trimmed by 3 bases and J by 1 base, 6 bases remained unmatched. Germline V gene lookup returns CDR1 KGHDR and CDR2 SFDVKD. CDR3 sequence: CATSDRAGIGTDTQYF. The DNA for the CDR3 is TGTGCCACCAGTGATAGAGCGGGGATCGGCACAGATACGCAGTATTTT.

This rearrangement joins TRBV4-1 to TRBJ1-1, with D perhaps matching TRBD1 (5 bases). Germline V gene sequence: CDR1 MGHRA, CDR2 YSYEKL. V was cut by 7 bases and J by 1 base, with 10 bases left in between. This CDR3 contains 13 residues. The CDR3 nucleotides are TGCGCCAGCACAGGGCCTGCGAACACTGAAGCTTTCTTT. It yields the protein CASTGPANTEAFF.